This T cell receptor (beta chain) is drawn from a study of T cell responses to AZD1222 COVID-19 vaccine. Whole-study context: Second doses at about 4 or about 12 weeks were pooled. Study-level results: Possibly, clonal diversity was underestimated; donors were largely white British and included more females. Unmutated variant regions are reportedly targeted by nearly half of spike-specific TCRs. Repertoire sampling was restricted to post-peak T cell response timepoints.

Comments on this clone: The antigen remains unidentified.

Produced via immunoSEQ multiplex PCR; TCRdb's table is partial and in-frame only. This table holds approximately 100,000 clones, approximately 87% found once. Per the germline V gene, CDR1 is SEHNR and CDR2 is FQNEAQ (reference sequence). The length of the CDR3 is 17 residues. V lost 2 bases and J 6 bases, leaving 21 bases between the germline ends. The receptor was derived from an adult in good health. This material consisted of peripheral blood, taken on day 0 of AZD1222 vaccination. This chain joins TRBV7-9 and TRBJ2-3, with D tentatively TRBD1 (6 bases). The CDR3 is CASSLLVLDRLRDTQYF. The CDR3 DNA reads TGTGCCAGCAGCTTACTCGTCCTCGACAGGTTAAGGGATACGCAGTATTTT.